The source of this TCR beta chain is a study of blood T cell repertoires in COVID-19. The wider study: Acute and convalescent COVID-19 samples came from the United States, Italy and Spain. PBMCs, B-cell-depleted T cells, or T cells provided the cDNA or gDNA that made up the material.

Original handling: From reference gene primer amplification, estimates of nucleated cell counts were derived. The repertoire was sequenced with immunoSEQ multiplex PCR; TCRdb's copy has only in-frame clones and lacks some. V and J calls and clone size are copied from that table; D and trimming were computed from the DNA. The profile covers 200,000 to 250,000 clones, with roughly 83% appearing a single time and roughly 7.4% taken by the ten largest. CDR1 is SGDLS and CDR2 is YYNGEE in the germline V gene. Trimming removed 0 bases from V and 7 bases from J, with 14 bases in between. The length of the CDR3 is 15 residues.

V is TRBV9 and J is TRBJ2-1; D is uncertain. This receptor was identified in a woman in her forties or fifties with acute or convalescent COVID-19. Sequenced: peripheral blood. The CDR3 DNA is TGTGCCAGCAGCGTAGGGAGTGTGTTTTCTAATGAGCAGTTCTTC. This encodes CASSVGSVFSNEQFF.